These 2 T cell receptor beta chains were all obtained from the same sample, sequenced in a study of T cell responses to AZD1222 COVID-19 vaccine. The assay was immunoSEQ multiplex PCR, and TCRdb's table has in-frame clones only and misses some. The table has about 150,000 clones, approximately 90% seen once. The material was peripheral blood, obtained 28 days after the second AZD1222 dose. These receptors all come from an adult who received the AZD1222 COVID-19 vaccine.

This chain joins TRBV3-1 (or the pseudogene TRBV3-2) and TRBJ2-1, with no clear D. The V end lost 4 bases, the J end lost 5 bases, and 15 bases lay between the germline ends. Germline CDR1 and CDR2: LGHDT and YNNKEL (reference sequence). The CDR3 sequence is 15 residues long. DNA of the CDR3: TGTGCCAGCAGCCTCGGGTCAAATACAAACAATGAGCAGTTCTTC. It encodes CASSLGSNTNNEQFF.

This rearrangement joins TRBV5-1 to TRBJ2-3; no firm D call. Germline lookup yields CDR1 SGHRS and CDR2 YFSETQ. The CDR3 totals 13 residues. V lost 2 bases, J lost 6 bases, and 10 bases lay in between. CDR3 in amino acids: CASSFPARDTQYF. CDR3 in DNA: TGCGCCAGCAGCTTCCCAGCAAGGGATACGCAGTATTTT.